The 21 T cell receptor beta chains listed next were all sequenced from one sample in a study of naive and memory T cell subsets. Both TRBC1 and TRBC2 were covered by a beta constant-region primer of two equimolar oligonucleotides. Nested alpha and beta constant-region primers with the SP2 primer drove four PCR rounds on ligated cDNA. Each CDR3 protein is one row after TCRdb ran MiXCR on the UMI-ligation and nested PCR reads. The sample comprises approximately 140,000 distinct CDR3 sequences, approximately 18% of which are singletons, and around 0.63% rests with the top ten. Study outcomes and limitations: Especially in CD8 cells, naive repertoires contained a few larger clonotypes, possibly CD45RA-re-expressing memory cells.

The antigens of these receptors remain unknown. What was sequenced was naive CD8+ T cells from blood. These TCRs come from a human donor in good health.

The chain carries TRBV15 and TRBJ1-1; TRBD1 agrees at 8 bases. Trimming cost V 8 bases and J 1 base; bases outside gene matches: 6. In germline, CDR1 is LNHNV, CDR2 YYDKDF (reference sequence). The CDR3 is 14 amino acids. The CDR3 DNA is TGTGCCACCGGAGGACAGGGAAGGAACACTGAAGCTTTCTTT. Its translation is CATGGQGRNTEAFF. The whole variable domain, filled in from reference TRBV15 and TRBJ1-1, reads DAMVIQNPRYQVTQFGKPVTLSCSQTLNHNVMYWYQQKSSQAPKLLFHYYDKDFNNEADTPDNFQSRRPNTSFCFLDIRSPGLGDTAMYLCATGGQGRNTEAFFGQGTRLTVV.

This clonotype was counted between two and nine times. The genes are TRBV12-3 or TRBV12-4 and TRBJ2-1; D is undetermined. The CDR3 is made up of 14 amino acids. V lost 1 base and J lost 6, with 10 bases in between. CDR3 coding DNA: TGTGCCAGCAGTTTAGGGGCTAGTGGCAATGAGCAGTTCTTC. This codes for CASSLGASGNEQFF.

In this sample, this clonotype turned up a few times. This chain uses TRBV16 with TRBJ1-5, with D possibly being TRBD1 (5 bases). CDR1 and CDR2 from the germline V gene are KGHSY and FQNENV. CDR3 length: 17 residues. Trimming left V 3 bases short and J 4 bases short, with 19 bases between. The CDR3 DNA reads as TGTGCCAGCAGCCATCCCCCCGCAGGGTTGGAAAATCAGCCCCAGCATTTT. This codes for CASSHPPAGLENQPQHF.

The chain joins TRBV27 to TRBJ1-5; D is uncertain. Germline CDR1 is MNHEY and CDR2 is SMNVEV (reference sequence). Trimming shortened V by 0 bases and J by 5 bases, and 5 bases separated the two germline ends. The CDR3 contains 13 residues. CDR3 DNA: TGTGCCAGCAGTTTATCTGCGGATCAGCCCCAGCATTTT. Amino acids: CASSLSADQPQHF.

The rearrangement uses TRBV6-5 and TRBJ2-7; D is unresolved. V dropped 8 bases and J dropped 3 bases, with 23 bases sitting between them. CDR3 length equals 16 residues. The germline gives CDR1 MNHEY, CDR2 SVGAGI. The CDR3 nucleotides are TGTGCCAGCCGAATCCTTACAGACGGAACAGTCTACGAGCAGTACTTC. This gives the protein CASRILTDGTVYEQYF.

At least ten counts were recorded for this clonotype. The chain couples TRBV25-1 to TRBJ2-7, with D maybe TRBD2 (5 bases). The CDR3 spans 11 residues. Trimming left V 9 bases short and J 6 bases short, with 12 bases between. Germline CDR1 is MGHDK and CDR2 is SYGVNS. The CDR3, as DNA: TGTGCCAGTACACGGGAAGGCGAGCAGTACTTC. It translates to CASTREGEQYF.

The gene calls are TRBV27 and TRBJ2-1; tentative D call: TRBD1 (6 bases). In germline, CDR1 is MNHEY, CDR2 SMNVEV (reference sequence). V lost 3 bases to trimming and J lost 10 bases, with 16 bases between them. The CDR3 is 14 amino acids. The CDR3 here is CASSFGGGDREQFF. The CDR3 coding sequence is TGTGCCAGCAGTTTCGGTGGGGGAGACAGGGAGCAGTTCTTC.

This rearrangement joins TRBV28 to TRBJ2-1; 10 bases map to TRBD2. This CDR3 comprises 15 residues. Trimming cost V 5 bases and J 6 bases; bases outside gene matches: 7. Germline lookup yields CDR1 MDHEN and CDR2 SYDVKM. This CDR3 is CASSGPGLALNEQFF. In nucleotides, the CDR3 is TGTGCCAGCAGTGGTCCGGGACTAGCGCTCAATGAGCAGTTCTTC.

The CDR3 nucleotides are TGTGCCAGCAGCTTTCAGACTAGCTACGAGCAGTACTTC. It specifies CASSFQTSYEQYF. The genes are TRBV27 and TRBJ2-7, with TRBD2 as a possible D gene (6 bases). CDR1 is MNHEY and CDR2 is SMNVEV in the germline V gene (reference sequence). This CDR3 is built from 13 residues. V gave up 6 bases and J gave up 3 bases, with 12 bases separating them.

The chain recombines TRBV29-1 with TRBJ1-1, with TRBD1 identical over 7 bases. V trimming: 7 bases; J trimming: 6 bases; junction bases outside the gene matches: 8. The CDR3 consists of 12 residues. Looked up from germline, CDR1 is SQVTM and CDR2 is ANQGSEA. For the CDR3, the DNA is TGCAGCGGACAGGGACTGGAACCTGAAGCTTTCTTT. Protein: CSGQGLEPEAFF. The full variable domain, completed using reference TRBV29-1 and TRBJ1-1, is SAVISQKPSRDICQRGTSLTIQCQVDSQVTMMFWYRQQPGQSLTLIATANQGSEATYESGFVIDKFPISRPNLTFSTLTVSNMSPEDSSIYLCSGQGLEPEAFFGQGTRLTVV.

The V call is TRBV2, the J call TRBJ2-1, with D maybe TRBD2 (5 bases). V lost 4 bases and J 6 bases, leaving 10 bases between the germline ends. Looked up from germline, CDR1 is SNHLY and CDR2 is FYNNEI. The CDR3 consists of 13 residues. CDR3 in DNA: TGTGCCAGCAGTGGAGGTAGCGTCAATGAGCAGTTCTTC. Translation: CASSGGSVNEQFF.

In its sample, this clonotype was seen a few times. The chain combines TRBV29-1 with TRBJ1-4; D ambiguous. The germline gives CDR1 SQVTM, CDR2 ANQGSEA. The CDR3 has 14 residues. V shed 4 bases and J shed 3 bases, with 12 bases lying between them. The CDR3 sequence: CSVVSPKSNEKLFF. The CDR3 DNA follows: TGCAGCGTTGTTAGTCCCAAATCTAATGAAAAACTGTTTTTT.

This clonotype appeared a few times. This chain links TRBV29-1 with TRBJ2-3; 9 bases line up with TRBD2. Germline-derived CDR1 and CDR2 are SQVTM and ANQGSEA. This CDR3 is built from 13 residues. V was clipped by 6 bases and J by 7 bases; unmatched bases: 8. The CDR3 coding sequence is TGCAGCGTGATAGCGCTAGCGGGAAATACGCAGTATTTT. Translation gives CSVIALAGNTQYF.

This clonotype was observed a handful of times. The rearrangement links TRBV7-8 to TRBJ2-1; TRBD2 aligns across 13 bases. Germline assignment: CDR1 SGHVS and CDR2 FQNEAQ. J lost 3 bases, V lost 1 base, and 3 bases had no gene match. The CDR3 loop spans 17 amino acids. CDR3 nucleotide sequence: TGTGCCAGCAGCTTAGTAACTAGCGGGAGGGGCTACAATGAGCAGTTCTTC. Amino acid sequence: CASSLVTSGRGYNEQFF.

This clonotype was found many times. J is TRBJ2-7 and V is TRBV2; D unresolved. The germline V and J ends were trimmed by 0 bases and 4 bases, with 10 bases remaining between them. The germline V gene encodes CDR1 SNHLY and CDR2 FYNNEI. The CDR3 loop spans 14 amino acids. The CDR3 region is CASSEALTGYEQYF. The DNA for the CDR3 is TGTGCCAGCAGTGAAGCGCTTACCGGATACGAGCAGTACTTC.

This clonotype was observed a few times. The chain recombines TRBV27 with TRBJ2-1; possibly TRBD1 or TRBD2 for D (5 bases each). The CDR3 spans 16 residues. Between the trimmed V and J ends, which lost 7 bases and 5 bases, there was a span of 21 bases. CDR1 and CDR2 (germline): MNHEY, SMNVEV (reference sequence). CDR3 in DNA: TGTGCCAGCAAGGGTTGGCAGGGCGGACTGGACAATGAGCAGTTCTTC. It translates to CASKGWQGGLDNEQFF.

The chain uses TRBV7-9 and TRBJ2-7, with 7 nucleotides matching TRBD1. This CDR3 is built from 13 residues. Trimming removed 4 bases from V and 7 bases from J; junction bases left unmatched: 7. Looked up from germline, CDR1 is SEHNR and CDR2 is FQNEAQ (reference sequence). The CDR3 sequence: CASSSGQSWEQYF. Here the CDR3 DNA reads TGTGCCAGCAGCTCGGGACAGTCGTGGGAGCAGTACTTC. The whole variable domain, filled in from reference TRBV7-9 and TRBJ2-7, reads DTGVSQNPRHKITKRGQNVTFRCDPISEHNRLYWYRQTLGQGPEFLTYFQNEAQLEKSRLLSDRFSAERPKGSFSTLEIQRTEQGDSAMYLCASSSGQSWEQYFGPGTRLTVT.

V is TRBV6-1 and J is TRBJ1-1; D may be TRBD1 (6 bases). CDR1 is MNHNS, CDR2 SASEGT, per germline. V dropped 3 bases and J dropped 0 bases, with 14 bases sitting between them. The CDR3 runs 16 residues. The CDR3 reads CASSEPYDRLNTEAFF. In nucleotides, the CDR3 is TGTGCCAGCAGTGAGCCGTACGACAGGTTGAACACTGAAGCTTTCTTT.

The table lists this clonotype with a few counts. This rearrangement joins TRBV6-5 to TRBJ2-2; D ambiguous. The V end lost 2 bases, the J end lost 3 bases, and 10 bases lay between the germline ends. The CDR3 runs 15 residues. Germline CDR1 and CDR2: MNHEY and SVGAGI. CDR3 bases: TGTGCCAGCAGTTACGGAAGACAAGACACCGGGGAGCTGTTTTTT. It encodes CASSYGRQDTGELFF.

This chain joins TRBV27 and TRBJ1-4, with no clear D. The V end lost 3 bases, the J end lost 6 bases, and 11 bases lay between the germline ends. Germline V lookup: CDR1 MNHEY, CDR2 SMNVEV (reference sequence). The CDR3 is 14 residues long. CDR3 DNA: TGTGCCAGCAGTTTCTCGGCGGGGTATGAAAAACTGTTTTTT. Protein product: CASSFSAGYEKLFF.

This clonotype showed up just a few times. J is TRBJ2-1 and V is TRBV5-1, with TRBD2 matching 9 bases. Germline V gives CDR1 SGHRS, CDR2 YFSETQ. This CDR3 spans 16 amino acids. V lost 2 bases to trimming and J lost 0 bases; unmatched junction nucleotides: 3. As DNA, the CDR3 is TGCGCCAGCAGCTTTGAACTAGCGGGCTCCTACAATGAGCAGTTCTTC. This codes for CASSFELAGSYNEQFF.